These T cell receptor beta chains were read from a single sample in a study of Ad26.COV2.S vaccination and SARS-CoV-2 variants. Assay used: immunoSEQ multiplex PCR; TCRdb lists only in-frame clones, some missing. The table includes approximately 400,000 clones, 92% detected once. Material: peripheral blood, obtained after recovery from COVID-19. Source of these receptors: a human donor who had recovered from COVID-19. CDR3s include the opening cysteine and the closing phenylalanine or tryptophan. A D gene is named only where the DNA matches it firmly. Only some rows state a clone size, as once, few, many or a class for expanded clones.

v_call	clone_size	j_call	d_call	cdr3_nt	cdr3_aa
TRBV3-1/TRBV3-2	once	TRBJ2-1	TRBD2	TGTGCCAGCAGCCAGACTAGCGGGGCTTACAATGAGCAGTTCTTC	CASSQTSGAYNEQFF
TRBV6-5	-	TRBJ2-7	TRBD1	TGTGCCAGCAGCCGGAGCGCCGGGACAGACTACGAGCAGTACTTC	CASSRSAGTDYEQYF
TRBV9	-	TRBJ2-3	TRBD2	TGTGCCAGCAGCGTAGCTGAGCGGGGTGGTACGCAGTATTTT	CASSVAERGGTQYF
TRBV18	-	TRBJ1-2	-	TGTGCCAGCTCACCGGTCAGGCCCTCCTATGGCTACACCTTC	CASSPVRPSYGYTF
TRBV11-2	-	TRBJ1-2	-	TGTGCCAGCAGCTTAACGGGACTACCGAACACCTTC	CASSLTGLPNTF
TRBV6-6	-	TRBJ1-1	-	TGTGCCAGCAGTTCCCGGGAGTTGGAAGCTTTCTTT	CASSSRELEAFF
TRBV4-1	few	TRBJ1-6	TRBD1	TGCGCCAGCAGCCAGGTTCCGGGACAGGGGGCTTCACCCCTCCACTTT	CASSQVPGQGASPLHF
TRBV7-2	-	TRBJ2-5	TRBD2	TGTGCCAGCAGCTTAGGCCCGTGGGGGGGTGGGGAGACCCAGTACTTC	CASSLGPWGGGETQYF
TRBV6-5	-	TRBJ2-5	-	TGTGCCAGCACGGCTGTGACAGCGAAGGAGACCCAGTACTTC	CASTAVTAKETQYF
TRBV19	-	TRBJ1-1	-	TGTGCCAGTAGTATCTGGGGGGGGAGGGACACTGAAGCTTTCTTT	CASSIWGGRDTEAFF
TRBV6-5	-	TRBJ1-3	TRBD1	TGTGCCAGCAGCTCGGGACAGATCTCTGGAAACACCATATATTTT	CASSSGQISGNTIYF
TRBV4-1	-	TRBJ1-2	TRBD1	TGCGCCAGCAGCCCGGGACAGGATTTTTATGGCTACACCTTC	CASSPGQDFYGYTF
TRBV7-8	-	TRBJ2-4	TRBD2	TGTGCCAGCAGCTCGGGGGGACGGACTCTTTTAGCCAAAAACATTCAGTACTTC	CASSSGGRTLLAKNIQYF
TRBV6-5	-	TRBJ2-7	TRBD1	TGTGCCAGCAGTTACGGACAGGAGGAATACGAGCAGTACTTC	CASSYGQEEYEQYF
TRBV6-2/TRBV6-3	-	TRBJ2-7	TRBD1	TGTGCCAGCAGCCGGGACAGGGTCTACGAGCAGTACTTC	CASSRDRVYEQYF
TRBV5-1	-	TRBJ1-1	-	TGCGCCAGCAGCTTGGGAAGTCACGCTGGAGGTGCTGAAGCTTTCTTT	CASSLGSHAGGAEAFF
TRBV19	-	TRBJ2-1	TRBD2	TGTGCCAGTAGTATAATGCGGGGGGGCTCTAATGAGCAGTTCTTC	CASSIMRGGSNEQFF
TRBV5-4	-	TRBJ2-7	-	TGTGCCAGCAGCTTGCCAGGCTACGAGCAGTACTTC	CASSLPGYEQYF
TRBV7-9	few	TRBJ1-3	TRBD1	TGTGCCAGCAGCGGGACAGGGACGAGCTCTGGAAACACCATATATTTT	CASSGTGTSSGNTIYF
TRBV4-2	-	TRBJ1-6	-	TGTGCCAGTACCACCTTTGGGAATTCACCCCTCCACTTT	CASTTFGNSPLHF
TRBV20-1	-	TRBJ1-1	-	TGCAGTGCTGGAAGAGTTTCTGAAGCTTTCTTT	CSAGRVSEAFF
TRBV9	-	TRBJ1-2	-	TGTGCCAGCAGCGTAGCAGGGATCGGAAACTATGGCTACACCTTC	CASSVAGIGNYGYTF
TRBV7-5	-	TRBJ2-3	-	TGTGCCAGAAGCTCACCTGAGGGGGGGGCCCCGGGTACGCAGTATTTT	CARSSPEGGAPGTQYF
TRBV2	-	TRBJ1-4	TRBD1	TGTGCCAGCAGCACCGGGACAGGGTCTGGAAAACTGTTTTTT	CASSTGTGSGKLFF
TRBV28	few	TRBJ1-6	TRBD1	TGTGCCAGCAGTTCCCAGGGGGCTAGTAATTCACCCCTCCACTTT	CASSSQGASNSPLHF
TRBV29-1	-	TRBJ2-1	TRBD2	TGCAGCGTTGAGGGACTAGCGGGGGGGCCCACCTACAATGAGCAGTTCTTC	CSVEGLAGGPTYNEQFF